The rows below give T cell receptor beta chains drawn from one sample of a study of blood T cell repertoires in COVID-19. The data were produced by immunoSEQ multiplex PCR, yet TCRdb's version contains in-frame clones alone and is incomplete. The sample holds 95,000 to 150,000 clones, about 79% seen once. Sequencing used peripheral blood. Receptors were obtained from a woman over 75 with acute or convalescent COVID-19. CDR3s include the opening cysteine and the closing phenylalanine or tryptophan. The order of the fields is V gene, CDR3 protein.

V gene: TRBV30
CDR3 protein: CAWSVTVANTEAFF

V gene: TRBV5-1
CDR3 protein: CASSLSGDDRQPNYGYTF

V gene: TRBV28
CDR3 protein: CASSLDRSTGELFF

V gene: TRBV29-1
CDR3 protein: CSVGSPADTQYF

V gene: TRBV6-2/TRBV6-3
CDR3 protein: CASSYSSPYEQYF

V gene: TRBV5-1
CDR3 protein: CASSWTSGQETQYF

V gene: TRBV6-2/TRBV6-3
CDR3 protein: CASSYGTRDLGTEAFF

V gene: TRBV28
CDR3 protein: CASTTGGESSYNEQFF

V gene: TRBV7-3
CDR3 protein: CASSLDRGYNEQFF

V gene: TRBV3-1/TRBV3-2
CDR3 protein: CASSLQNTEAFF

V gene: TRBV4-2
CDR3 protein: CASSQNLGQGGNSPLHF

V gene: TRBV4-3
CDR3 protein: CASSQEGADRANTGELFF

V gene: TRBV9
CDR3 protein: CASSVATPSAGYTF

V gene: TRBV6-2/TRBV6-3
CDR3 protein: CASSYSYSSGRTGELFF

V gene: TRBV2
CDR3 protein: CATVGQAALEQYF

V gene: TRBV4-2
CDR3 protein: CASSQGPGAGDTIYF

V gene: TRBV30
CDR3 protein: CAWSLAPLYTGELFF

V gene: TRBV24-1
CDR3 protein: CATSDPTQGVGELFF

V gene: TRBV5-4
CDR3 protein: CASSSQAINTEAFF

V gene: TRBV7-8
CDR3 protein: CASSHLEQTGSGANVLTF

V gene: TRBV28
CDR3 protein: CASSLSGQGPNQPQHF

V gene: TRBV27
CDR3 protein: CASSRDGGARQPQHF

V gene: TRBV28
CDR3 protein: CASSSPEGADEAFF

V gene: TRBV7-3
CDR3 protein: CASSLEGELFF